This T cell receptor (beta chain) was captured in a study of T cells in Graves' hyperthyroidism and ophthalmopathy. For the study at large: Before any treatment, at initial diagnosis, peripheral blood was collected.

Inclusion characteristics of ophthalmopathy patients comprised a Clinical Activity Score of at least 3, a NOSPECS grade of at least 4, and duration under 3 months. Exclusion of a patient resulted from uncontrolled infection, other autoimmune disease, pregnancy or lactation. Findings of the study overall: Ophthalmopathy cases were set apart from stable hyperthyroidism by a 13 V-J model.

Germline-derived CDR1 and CDR2 are SGHAT and FQNNGV. Trimming pared 1 base from V and 1 base from J, leaving 20 bases between. The CDR3 loop spans 18 amino acids. Amplification yielded TCR beta CDR3 regions, with RNA transcripts as the source. The TCR CDR3 first-round RT-PCR relied on the HTBI primer set. A single record per CDR3 protein comes from TCRdb applying MiXCR to the multiplex PCR reads. This table has about 640,000 distinct CDR3 sequences, less than 25% appearing once. This clonotype was seen ten or more times. Its antigen is still unknown. The chain is built from TRBV11-2 and TRBJ2-7; either TRBD1 or TRBD2 may fit D (6 bases each). Sample: blood. The TCR sequence derives from a man between 25 and 39 years old with Graves' ophthalmopathy. In DNA form, the CDR3 reads TGTGCCAGCAGCTTAGGGGCCCTGTTTGGGGGGCATTCCTACGAGCAGTACTTC. It yields the protein CASSLGALFGGHSYEQYF.